This T cell receptor (beta chain) was sequenced in a study of blood T cell repertoires in COVID-19. Data came from immunoSEQ multiplex PCR; TCRdb stores just in-frame clones and leaves some out. The sample contains approximately 100,000 clones, around 94% of which appear only once. Germline V lookup: CDR1 KGHSH, CDR2 LQKENI. Unmatched junction bases numbered 2, after V lost 4 bases and J lost 0 bases. CDR3 length: 14 amino acids. Input material: peripheral blood. The TCR was taken from a man aged 50 or older with active COVID-19. The chain uses TRBV18 and TRBJ1-2; 7 bases are shared with TRBD1. CDR3 region: CASSRDRANYGYTF. Written as DNA, the CDR3 is TGTGCCAGCTCACGGGACAGAGCTAACTATGGCTACACCTTC. Complete variable domain (other parts from reference TRBV18 and TRBJ1-2): NAGVMQNPRHLVRRRGQEARLRCSPMKGHSHVYWYRQLPEEGLKFMVYLQKENIIDESGMPKERFSAEFPKEGPSILRIQQVVRGDSAAYFCASSRDRANYGYTFGSGTRLTVV.